These 15 T cell receptor beta chains were all obtained from the same sample, sequenced in a study of regulatory T cells in long-lasting Graves disease. Time point denoted: newly diagnosed GD, antithyroid drugs for less than 3 months. PBMC RNA was the source of the TCR library. Arm-PCR with iRepertoire HTBI primers amplified the CDR3 regions for these TCR beta libraries. TCRdb fed the multiplex PCR reads into MiXCR, producing one record per CDR3 protein. The sample gives roughly 530,000 distinct CDR3 sequences, roughly 16% of which show up once; 20% to 25% is in the top ten. The sample was also reused in another study, on T cells in Graves' hyperthyroidism and ophthalmopathy.

Sequences were derived from peripheral blood mononuclear cells (PBMCs), sampled at new diagnosis, from a patient treated with antithyroid drugs. The receptor source for this set is a woman aged 35-60 years with Graves disease.

The gene calls are TRBV20-1 and TRBJ2-7; D remains ambiguous. Germline lookup yields CDR1 DFQATT and CDR2 SNEGSKA (reference sequence). Trimming stripped 5 bases from V and 0 bases from J, with 11 bases between. This CDR3 has 13 amino acids. The CDR3 spells CSAPPSSSYEQYF. The CDR3 nucleotides are TGCAGTGCTCCCCCAAGCAGCTCCTACGAGCAGTACTTC.

In its sample, this clonotype was seen a few times. J is TRBJ2-1 and V is TRBV6-1, with 7 bases lining up with TRBD1. CDR1 and CDR2 (germline): MNHNS, SASEGT. This CDR3 contains 15 residues. J gave up 7 bases and V 4 bases, and 10 bases lay outside the gene matches. The CDR3 DNA is TGTGCCAGCAGTGTAGGGGCAGGGGGACGGAATGAGCAGTTCTTC. This gives the protein CASSVGAGGRNEQFF.

The J gene is TRBJ2-7, the V gene TRBV5-6; D uncertain. The CDR3 is 14 amino acids. Germline values: CDR1 SGHDT, CDR2 YYEEEE. V was shortened by 3 bases and J by 2 bases, with 12 bases between the two germline ends. In DNA form, the CDR3 reads TGTGCCAGCAGCTACCCCGGCTCCCCCTACGAGCAGTACTTC. This sequence encodes CASSYPGSPYEQYF.

This clonotype came up many times. The V and J genes are TRBV12-3 or TRBV12-4 and TRBJ2-3; 15 bases line up with TRBD2. Losses at the gene ends were 5 bases for V and 4 bases for J; bases not matched to a gene: 4. The CDR3 spans 16 residues. The CDR3 here is CASSPGLAGGSDTQYF. The DNA of the CDR3 is TGTGCCAGCAGTCCAGGACTAGCGGGGGGGTCAGATACGCAGTATTTT.

As to this clonotype: A much larger clone is a single base away; this may be a read error. The J gene is TRBJ2-7, the V gene TRBV7-9, with TRBD2 matching 8 bases. The CDR3 is 14 amino acids. The trim removed 3 bases at V and 8 bases at J, leaving 9 bases unmatched. Germline CDR1 and CDR2: SEHNR and FQNEAQ (reference sequence). The CDR3 protein is CASSFLTSAGKQYF. CDR3 nucleotide sequence: TGTGCCAGCAGCTTCTTGACTAGCGCAGGCAAGCAGTACTTC. Using reference TRBV7-9 and TRBJ2-7 for the parts outside the CDR3, the full variable domain is DTGVSQNPRHKITKRGQNVTFRCDPISEHNRLYWYRQTLGQGPEFLTYFQNEAQLEKSRLLSDRFSAERPKGSFSTLEIQRTEQGDSAMYLCASSFLTSAGKQYFGPGTRLTVT.

This clonotype was picked up many times. DNA of the CDR3: TGTGCCAGCAGTCGTACAGGCTCGGCTGGGGGCTACACCTTC. Its protein product is CASSRTGSAGGYTF. The chain joins TRBV12-3 or TRBV12-4 to TRBJ1-2; TRBD1 is a possible D gene (5 bases). V lost 5 bases to trimming and J lost 8 bases, with 18 bases between them. The CDR3 is 14 residues long.

This clonotype has at least ten counts. The rearrangement uses TRBV30 and TRBJ1-4; the D is unclear. Trimming removed 0 bases at V and 7 bases at J, with 12 bases between. Germline V gene data show CDR1 as GTSNPN and CDR2 as SVGIG (reference sequence). The CDR3 runs to 14 residues. DNA of the CDR3: TGTGCCTGGAGTGTCCTACCGTCGGGTGAAAAACTGTTTTTT. Protein sequence: CAWSVLPSGEKLFF.

Many counts were recorded for this clonotype. The chain carries TRBV7-2 and TRBJ1-1; D is perhaps TRBD1 (5 bases). V lost 0 bases to trimming and J lost 3 bases, with 14 bases between them. The length of the CDR3 is 16 residues. Germline V gives CDR1 SGHTA, CDR2 FQGNSA. CDR3 loop: CASSLARAGKYTEAFF. The CDR3 bases are TGTGCCAGCAGCTTAGCGCGAGCAGGGAAGTACACTGAAGCTTTCTTT.

This clonotype came up many times. J is TRBJ2-1 and V is TRBV3-1; no clear D gene. Trimming took off 1 base at V and 0 bases at J, with 7 bases between the two ends. This CDR3 has 15 amino acids. Per the germline V gene, CDR1 is LGHDT and CDR2 is YNNKEL (reference sequence). The CDR3, as DNA: TGTGCCAGCAGCCAAGCCCGGAGCTCCTACAATGAGCAGTTCTTC. Amino acid sequence: CASSQARSSYNEQFF.

This clonotype occurred many times. J is TRBJ2-4 and V is TRBV20-1; D assignment may be TRBD1 or TRBD2 (6 bases each). Trimming removed 3 bases from V and 7 bases from J, with 16 bases in between. CDR1 and CDR2 from the germline V gene are DFQATT and SNEGSKA (reference sequence). The CDR3 consists of 14 residues. The CDR3 sequence: CSASPPGGGNIQYF. CDR3 DNA: TGCAGTGCTAGTCCCCCCGGAGGGGGGAACATTCAGTACTTC.

This clonotype was found many times. The chain has TRBV20-1 and TRBJ2-1, with D perhaps given as TRBD1 or TRBD2 (6 bases each). From germline, CDR1 is DFQATT and CDR2 SNEGSKA (reference sequence). V was pared by 4 bases and J by 2 bases, with 15 bases between. The CDR3 spans 15 residues. The CDR3: CSANSRGPAYNEQFF. The CDR3 DNA sequence: TGCAGTGCTAATTCCCGGGGGCCCGCCTACAATGAGCAGTTCTTC.

This chain joins TRBV4-1 and TRBJ2-2, with 10 bases that match TRBD1. The germline V gene has CDR1 MGHRA and CDR2 YSYEKL. The CDR3 has 17 amino acids. Unmatched junction bases numbered 7, after V lost 1 base and J lost 5 bases. The CDR3 loop reads CASSQVADRGQTGELFF. Written as DNA, the CDR3 is TGCGCCAGCAGCCAAGTTGCAGACAGGGGGCAAACCGGGGAGCTGTTTTTT.

This clonotype was detected ten times or more. The CDR3 here is CASSSGFQETQYF. Written as DNA, the CDR3 is TGTGCCAGCTCATCCGGGTTCCAAGAGACCCAGTACTTC. The chain links TRBV18 to TRBJ2-5, with D hard to call. V lost 5 bases and J lost 1, with 8 bases in between. The CDR3 consists of 13 residues. Germline assignment: CDR1 KGHSH and CDR2 LQKENI.

This clonotype was picked up many times. The rearrangement joins TRBV27 to TRBJ1-5; TRBD1 might be the D (5 bases). Germline lookup yields CDR1 MNHEY and CDR2 SMNVEV (reference sequence). Trimming shortened V by 5 bases and J by 3 bases, and 20 bases separated the two germline ends. The CDR3 totals 17 residues. CDR3 nucleotide sequence: TGTGCCAGCAGTCAGGGCAGTTCTTCCCGCCTCAATCAGCCCCAGCATTTT. Amino acids: CASSQGSSSRLNQPQHF.

This clonotype has a handful of counts. The V gene is TRBV18, the J gene TRBJ2-1, with D tentatively TRBD2 (6 bases). The V end was cut by 6 bases, the J end by 6 bases, with 12 bases between. This CDR3 spans 13 amino acids. From germline, CDR1 is KGHSH and CDR2 LQKENI. CDR3 residues: CASSLGTLNEQFF. In DNA form, the CDR3 reads TGTGCCAGCTCTCTCGGGACTCTCAATGAGCAGTTCTTC.